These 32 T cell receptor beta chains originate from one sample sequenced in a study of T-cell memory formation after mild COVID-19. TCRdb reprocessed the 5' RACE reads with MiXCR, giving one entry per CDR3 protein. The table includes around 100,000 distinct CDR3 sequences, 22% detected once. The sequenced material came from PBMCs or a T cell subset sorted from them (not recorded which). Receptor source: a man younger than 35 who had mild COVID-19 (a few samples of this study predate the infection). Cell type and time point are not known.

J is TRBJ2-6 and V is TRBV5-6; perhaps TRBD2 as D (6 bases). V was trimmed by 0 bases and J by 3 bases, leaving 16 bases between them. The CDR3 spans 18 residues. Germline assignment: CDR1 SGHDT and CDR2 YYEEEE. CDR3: CASSLGGTGLSGANVLTF. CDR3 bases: TGTGCCAGCAGCTTGGGCGGGACGGGCCTCAGTGGGGCCAACGTCCTGACTTTC.

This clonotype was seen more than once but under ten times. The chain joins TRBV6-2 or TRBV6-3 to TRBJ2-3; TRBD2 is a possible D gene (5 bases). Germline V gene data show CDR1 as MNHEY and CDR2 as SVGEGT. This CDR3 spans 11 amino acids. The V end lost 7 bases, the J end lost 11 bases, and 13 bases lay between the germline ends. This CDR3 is CASTNGDVQYF. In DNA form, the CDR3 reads TGTGCCAGCACGAACGGGGATGTGCAGTATTTT.

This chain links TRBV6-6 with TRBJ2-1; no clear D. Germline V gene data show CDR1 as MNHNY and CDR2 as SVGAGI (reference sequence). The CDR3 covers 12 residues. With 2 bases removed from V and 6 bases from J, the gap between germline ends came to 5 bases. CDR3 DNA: TGTGCCAGCAGTTACCTGGCCAATGAGCAGTTCTTC. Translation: CASSYLANEQFF.

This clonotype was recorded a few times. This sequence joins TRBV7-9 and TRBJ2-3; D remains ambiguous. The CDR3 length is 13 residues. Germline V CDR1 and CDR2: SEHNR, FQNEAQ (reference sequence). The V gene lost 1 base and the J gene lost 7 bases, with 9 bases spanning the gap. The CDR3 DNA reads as TGTGCCAGCAGCTTAGTGCTGGTAAATACGCAGTATTTT. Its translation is CASSLVLVNTQYF.

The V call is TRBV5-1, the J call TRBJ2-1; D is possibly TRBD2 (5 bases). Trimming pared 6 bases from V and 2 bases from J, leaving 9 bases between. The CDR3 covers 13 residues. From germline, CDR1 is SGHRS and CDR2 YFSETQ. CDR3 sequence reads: CASNWRPYNEQFF. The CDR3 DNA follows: TGCGCCAGCAACTGGAGGCCCTACAATGAGCAGTTCTTC.

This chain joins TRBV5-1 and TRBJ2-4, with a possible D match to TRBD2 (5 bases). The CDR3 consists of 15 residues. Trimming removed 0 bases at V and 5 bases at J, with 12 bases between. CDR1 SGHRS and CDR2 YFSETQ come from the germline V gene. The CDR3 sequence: CASSLGVGNENIQYF. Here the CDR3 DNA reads TGCGCCAGCAGCTTGGGGGTCGGGAATGAAAACATTCAGTACTTC. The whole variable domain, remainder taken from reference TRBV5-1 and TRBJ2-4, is KAGVTQTPRYLIKTRGQQVTLSCSPISGHRSVSWYQQTPGQGLQFLFEYFSETQRNKGNFPGRFSGRQFSNSRSEMNVSTLELGDSALYLCASSLGVGNENIQYFGAGTRLSVL.

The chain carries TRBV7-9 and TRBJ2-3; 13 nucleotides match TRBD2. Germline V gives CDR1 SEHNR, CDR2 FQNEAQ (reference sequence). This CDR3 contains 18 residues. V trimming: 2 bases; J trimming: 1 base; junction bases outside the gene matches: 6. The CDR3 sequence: CASSLFGLAGDGTDTQYF. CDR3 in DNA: TGTGCCAGCAGCTTATTTGGACTAGCGGGGGATGGCACAGATACGCAGTATTTT.

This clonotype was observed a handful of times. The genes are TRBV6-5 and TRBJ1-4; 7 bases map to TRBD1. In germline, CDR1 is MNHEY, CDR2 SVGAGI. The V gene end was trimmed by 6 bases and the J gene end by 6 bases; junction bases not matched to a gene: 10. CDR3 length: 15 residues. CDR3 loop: CASSRGQPWYEKLFF. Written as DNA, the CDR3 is TGTGCCAGCAGCCGGGGACAGCCATGGTATGAAAAACTGTTTTTT.

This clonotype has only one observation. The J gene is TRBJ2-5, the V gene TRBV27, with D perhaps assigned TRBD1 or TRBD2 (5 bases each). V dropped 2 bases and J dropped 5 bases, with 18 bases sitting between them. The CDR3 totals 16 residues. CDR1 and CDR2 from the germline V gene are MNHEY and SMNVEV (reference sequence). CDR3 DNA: TGTGCCAGCAGTTTAGCCGGGTGGGGGTTCGGGGAGACCCAGTACTTC. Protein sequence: CASSLAGWGFGETQYF.

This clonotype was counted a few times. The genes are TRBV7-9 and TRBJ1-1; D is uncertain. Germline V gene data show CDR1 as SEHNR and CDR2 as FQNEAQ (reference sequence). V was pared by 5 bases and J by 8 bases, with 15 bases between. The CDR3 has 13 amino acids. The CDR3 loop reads CASSPIPTKEAFF. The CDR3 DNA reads TGTGCCAGCAGCCCTATTCCGACCAAGGAAGCTTTCTTT. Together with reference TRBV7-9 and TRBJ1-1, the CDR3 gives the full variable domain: DTGVSQNPRHKITKRGQNVTFRCDPISEHNRLYWYRQTLGQGPEFLTYFQNEAQLEKSRLLSDRFSAERPKGSFSTLEIQRTEQGDSAMYLCASSPIPTKEAFFGQGTRLTVV.

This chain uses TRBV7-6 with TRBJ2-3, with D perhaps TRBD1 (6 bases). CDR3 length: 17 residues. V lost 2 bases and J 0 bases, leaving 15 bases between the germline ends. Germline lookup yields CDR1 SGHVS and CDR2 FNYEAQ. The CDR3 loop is CASSLQGTVLSTDTQYF. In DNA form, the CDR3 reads TGTGCCAGCAGCTTACAGGGGACGGTTCTGAGCACAGATACGCAGTATTTT.

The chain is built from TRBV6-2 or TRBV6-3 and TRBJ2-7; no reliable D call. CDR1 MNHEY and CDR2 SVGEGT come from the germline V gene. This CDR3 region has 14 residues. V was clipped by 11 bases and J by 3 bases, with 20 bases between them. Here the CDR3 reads CAATLRQTGYEQYF. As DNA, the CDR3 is TGTGCCGCCACCCTTCGGCAAACGGGCTACGAGCAGTACTTC.

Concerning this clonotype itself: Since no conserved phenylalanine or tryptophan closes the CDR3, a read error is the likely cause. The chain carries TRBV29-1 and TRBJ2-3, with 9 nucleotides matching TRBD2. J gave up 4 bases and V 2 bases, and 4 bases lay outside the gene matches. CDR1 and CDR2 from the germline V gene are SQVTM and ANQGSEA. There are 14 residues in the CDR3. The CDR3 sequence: CSVELAGKSDTQYS. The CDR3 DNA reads TGCAGCGTTGAACTAGCGGGGAAGTCAGATACGCAGTATTCT.

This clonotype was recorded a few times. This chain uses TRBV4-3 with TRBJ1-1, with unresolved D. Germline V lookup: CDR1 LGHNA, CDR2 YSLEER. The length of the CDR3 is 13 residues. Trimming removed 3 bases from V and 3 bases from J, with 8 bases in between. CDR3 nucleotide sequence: TGCGCCAGCAGCCAGGGTGGCTACACTGAAGCTTTCTTT. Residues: CASSQGGYTEAFF.

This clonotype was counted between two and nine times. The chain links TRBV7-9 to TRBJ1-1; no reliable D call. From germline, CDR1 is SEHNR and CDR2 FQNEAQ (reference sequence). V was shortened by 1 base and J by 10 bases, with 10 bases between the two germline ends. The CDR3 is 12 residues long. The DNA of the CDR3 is TGTGCCAGCAGCTTAGGCGCCGGTGGAGCTTTCTTT. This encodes CASSLGAGGAFF.

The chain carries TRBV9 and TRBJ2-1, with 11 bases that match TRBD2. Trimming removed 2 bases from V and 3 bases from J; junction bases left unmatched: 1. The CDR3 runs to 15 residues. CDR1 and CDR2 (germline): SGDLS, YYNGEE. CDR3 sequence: CASSVTSGDYNEQFF. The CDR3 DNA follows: TGTGCCAGCAGCGTGACTAGCGGGGACTACAATGAGCAGTTCTTC.

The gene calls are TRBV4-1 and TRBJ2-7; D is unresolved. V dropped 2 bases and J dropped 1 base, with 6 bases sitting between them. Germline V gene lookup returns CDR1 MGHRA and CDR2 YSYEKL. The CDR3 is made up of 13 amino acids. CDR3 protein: CASSQPNSYEQYF. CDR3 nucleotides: TGCGCCAGCAGCCAACCCAATTCCTACGAGCAGTACTTC.

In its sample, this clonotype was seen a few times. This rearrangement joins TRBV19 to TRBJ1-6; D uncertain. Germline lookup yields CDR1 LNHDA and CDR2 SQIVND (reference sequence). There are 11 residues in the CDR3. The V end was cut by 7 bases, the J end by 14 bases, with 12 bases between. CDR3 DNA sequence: TGTGCCAGTACCCTTGGTTCGGCCCTCCACTTT. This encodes CASTLGSALHF.

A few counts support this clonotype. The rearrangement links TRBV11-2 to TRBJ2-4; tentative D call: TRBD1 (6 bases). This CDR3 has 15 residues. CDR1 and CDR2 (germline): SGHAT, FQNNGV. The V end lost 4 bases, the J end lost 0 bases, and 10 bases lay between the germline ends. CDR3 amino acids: CASSSQGLAKNIQYF. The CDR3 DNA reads TGTGCCAGCAGCTCTCAGGGGTTAGCCAAAAACATTCAGTACTTC.

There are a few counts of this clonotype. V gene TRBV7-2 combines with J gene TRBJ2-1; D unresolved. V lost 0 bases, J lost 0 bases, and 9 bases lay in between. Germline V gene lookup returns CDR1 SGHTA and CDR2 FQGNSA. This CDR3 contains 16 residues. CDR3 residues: CASSLAVYSSYNEQFF. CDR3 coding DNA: TGTGCCAGCAGCTTAGCCGTCTACTCCTCCTACAATGAGCAGTTCTTC.

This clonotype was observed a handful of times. The CDR3 loop is CASSQAGGVLYEQYF. The CDR3 DNA sequence: TGCGCCAGCAGCCAAGCCGGGGGGGTCCTCTACGAGCAGTACTTC. This chain connects TRBV4-3 to TRBJ2-7; 8 bases line up with TRBD2. The CDR3 is 15 amino acids. The germline V gene has CDR1 LGHNA and CDR2 YSLEER. V shed 1 base and J 3 bases; nucleotides not matched to a gene: 5.

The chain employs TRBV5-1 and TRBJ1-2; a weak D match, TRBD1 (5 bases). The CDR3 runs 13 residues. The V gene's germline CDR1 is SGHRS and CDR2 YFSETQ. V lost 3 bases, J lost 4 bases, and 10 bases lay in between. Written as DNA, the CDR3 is TGCGCCAGCAGCTCGGACATACTCTATGGCTACACCTTC. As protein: CASSSDILYGYTF.

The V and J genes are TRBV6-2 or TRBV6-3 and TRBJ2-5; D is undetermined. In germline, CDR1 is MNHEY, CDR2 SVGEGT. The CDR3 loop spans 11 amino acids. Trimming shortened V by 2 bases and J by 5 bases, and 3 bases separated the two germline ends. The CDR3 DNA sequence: TGTGCCAGCAGTTACCCCGAGACCCAGTACTTC. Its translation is CASSYPETQYF.

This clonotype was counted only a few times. CDR3 sequence reads: CATSRGTSGGNEQFF. The CDR3 coding sequence is TGTGCCACCAGCAGAGGGACTAGCGGGGGGAATGAGCAGTTCTTC. The chain links TRBV15 to TRBJ2-1; 14 nucleotides agree with TRBD2. Germline V CDR1 and CDR2: LNHNV, YYDKDF (reference sequence). With V trimmed by 1 base and J by 7 bases, 0 bases remained unmatched. CDR3 length: 15 residues.

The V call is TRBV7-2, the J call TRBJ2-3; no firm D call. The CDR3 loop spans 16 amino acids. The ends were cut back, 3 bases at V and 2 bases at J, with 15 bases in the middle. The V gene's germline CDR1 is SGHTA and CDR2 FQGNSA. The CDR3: CASSFPTGATTDTQYF. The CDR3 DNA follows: TGTGCCAGCAGCTTCCCAACTGGTGCTACCACAGATACGCAGTATTTT.

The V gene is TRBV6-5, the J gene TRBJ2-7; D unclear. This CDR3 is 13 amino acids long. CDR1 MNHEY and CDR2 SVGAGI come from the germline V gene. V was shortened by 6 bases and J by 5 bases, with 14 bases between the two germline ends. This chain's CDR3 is CASSRTSPDEQYF. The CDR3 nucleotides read TGTGCCAGCAGCAGGACCAGTCCCGACGAGCAGTACTTC.

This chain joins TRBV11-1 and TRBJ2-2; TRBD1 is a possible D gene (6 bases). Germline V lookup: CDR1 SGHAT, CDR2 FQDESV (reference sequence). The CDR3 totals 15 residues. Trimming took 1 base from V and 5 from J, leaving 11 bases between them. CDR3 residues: CASSLDLRGTGELFF. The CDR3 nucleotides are TGTGCCAGCAGCTTAGACCTGAGGGGGACCGGGGAGCTGTTTTTT.

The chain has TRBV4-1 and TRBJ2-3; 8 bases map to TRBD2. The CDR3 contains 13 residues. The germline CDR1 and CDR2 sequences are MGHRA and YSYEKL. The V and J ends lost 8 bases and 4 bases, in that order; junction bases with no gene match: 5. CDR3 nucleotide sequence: TGCGCCAGCTGGTCGGGGGGGGCAGATACGCAGTATTTT. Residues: CASWSGGADTQYF.

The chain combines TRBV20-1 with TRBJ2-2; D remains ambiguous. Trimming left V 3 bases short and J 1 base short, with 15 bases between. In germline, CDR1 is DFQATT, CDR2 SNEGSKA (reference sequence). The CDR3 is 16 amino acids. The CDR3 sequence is CSARPESTLNTGELFF. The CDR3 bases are TGCAGTGCTAGGCCAGAGAGCACTTTGAACACCGGGGAGCTGTTTTTT.

The DNA for the CDR3 is TGTGCCAGCAGTTACTCGAGGCACCGAGGGGATACGCAGTATTTT. This codes for CASSYSRHRGDTQYF. J is TRBJ2-3 and V is TRBV6-5; D might be TRBD2 (5 bases). The CDR3 is 15 residues long. Germline CDR1 MNHEY, CDR2 SVGAGI. V lost 0 bases and J lost 6, with 13 bases in between.

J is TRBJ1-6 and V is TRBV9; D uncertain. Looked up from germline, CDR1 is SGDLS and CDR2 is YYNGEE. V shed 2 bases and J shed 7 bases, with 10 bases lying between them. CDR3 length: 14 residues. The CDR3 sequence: CASSVGYTNSPLHF. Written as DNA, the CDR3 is TGTGCCAGCAGCGTGGGGTATACGAATTCACCCCTCCACTTT.

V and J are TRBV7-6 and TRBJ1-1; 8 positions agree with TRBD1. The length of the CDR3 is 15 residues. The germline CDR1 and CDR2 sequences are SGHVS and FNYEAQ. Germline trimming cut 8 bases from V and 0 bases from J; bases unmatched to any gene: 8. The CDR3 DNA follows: TGTGCCAGCTCCCATGACAGGGGCTTGAACACTGAAGCTTTCTTT. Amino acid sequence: CASSHDRGLNTEAFF.